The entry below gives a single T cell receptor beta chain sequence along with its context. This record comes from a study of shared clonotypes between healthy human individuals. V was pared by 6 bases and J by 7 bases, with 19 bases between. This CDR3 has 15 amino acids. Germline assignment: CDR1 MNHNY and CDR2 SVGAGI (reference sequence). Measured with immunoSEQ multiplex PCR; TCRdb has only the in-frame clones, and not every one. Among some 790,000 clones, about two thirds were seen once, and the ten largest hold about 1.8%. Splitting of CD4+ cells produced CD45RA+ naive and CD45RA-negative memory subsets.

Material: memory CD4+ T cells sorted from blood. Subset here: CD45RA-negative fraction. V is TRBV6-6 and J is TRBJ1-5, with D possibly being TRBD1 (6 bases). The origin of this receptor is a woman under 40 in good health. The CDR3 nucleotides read TGTGCCAGCAGAGGAGACGGGGGGCGGTTACAGCCCCAGCATTTT. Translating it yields CASRGDGGRLQPQHF.